A selection of T cell receptor beta chains follows, all from one sample in a study of cytomegalovirus exposure and HLA in healthy donors. Some clones are missing from TCRdb's copy, which holds only in-frame ones; the method was immunoSEQ multiplex PCR. The sample lists around 250,000 clones; around 87% were seen once. Source material: PBMCs. The receptors come from a young woman in good health and CMV-seronegative. Each CDR3 is given with its conserved first and last residue. Each record gives: CDR3 length, clone size, D gene, J gene, V gene, CDR3 DNA, CDR3 protein. D genes are given only for firm matches. Size is omitted from some rows. Given values are once, few, many or a class for expanded clones.

CDR3 length: 15; clone size: .; D gene: .; J gene: TRBJ1-4; V gene: TRBV27; CDR3 DNA: TGTGCCAGCAGTTTATCGCGTCGGGGGGGTGAAAAACTGTTTTTT; CDR3 protein: CASSLSRRGGEKLFF
CDR3 length: 14; clone size: once; D gene: TRBD1; J gene: TRBJ2-1; V gene: TRBV5-1; CDR3 DNA: TGCGCCAGCACTGTAGGGACAGGAACAAATGAGCAGTTCTTC; CDR3 protein: CASTVGTGTNEQFF
CDR3 length: 14; clone size: once; D gene: .; J gene: TRBJ2-5; V gene: TRBV5-1; CDR3 DNA: TGCGCCAGCAGCTTGGCCTCGGGGGTGGAGACCCAGTACTTC; CDR3 protein: CASSLASGVETQYF
CDR3 length: 15; clone size: .; D gene: TRBD1; J gene: TRBJ1-6; V gene: TRBV6-5; CDR3 DNA: TGTGCCAGCAGTTATGACAGGGAAAGGTATTCACCCCTCCACTTT; CDR3 protein: CASSYDRERYSPLHF
CDR3 length: 16; clone size: .; D gene: .; J gene: TRBJ1-5; V gene: TRBV5-6; CDR3 DNA: TGTGCCAGAATCTTCATGCGGACAGATAGCAATCAGCCCCAGCATTTT; CDR3 protein: CARIFMRTDSNQPQHF
CDR3 length: 16; clone size: .; D gene: TRBD1; J gene: TRBJ2-7; V gene: TRBV15; CDR3 DNA: TGTGCCACCAGCAGTTATAGACAGGGCGTTAACTACGAGCAGTACTTC; CDR3 protein: CATSSYRQGVNYEQYF
CDR3 length: 16; clone size: .; D gene: .; J gene: TRBJ1-2; V gene: TRBV6-5; CDR3 DNA: TGTGCCAGCAGTTACTCGAGACAGAGGTCTAACTATGGCTACACCTTC; CDR3 protein: CASSYSRQRSNYGYTF
CDR3 length: 12; clone size: .; D gene: .; J gene: TRBJ2-1; V gene: TRBV10-2; CDR3 DNA: TGCGCCTCCGGAGGCTACAGCAATGAGCAGTTCTTC; CDR3 protein: CASGGYSNEQFF
CDR3 length: 15; clone size: .; D gene: TRBD1; J gene: TRBJ1-4; V gene: TRBV7-2; CDR3 DNA: TGTGCCAGCAGCTTTACAGGGGATGGTGGTGAAAAACTGTTTTTT; CDR3 protein: CASSFTGDGGEKLFF
CDR3 length: 16; clone size: .; D gene: TRBD1; J gene: TRBJ1-6; V gene: TRBV5-6; CDR3 DNA: TGTGCCAGCAGCGCCGACAGGGCCAAATATAATTCACCCCTCCACTTT; CDR3 protein: CASSADRAKYNSPLHF
CDR3 length: 14; clone size: .; D gene: TRBD1; J gene: TRBJ2-7; V gene: TRBV19; CDR3 DNA: TGTGCCAGTGGACACAGGGGGCGAAAGAACGAGCAGTACTTC; CDR3 protein: CASGHRGRKNEQYF
CDR3 length: 19; clone size: .; D gene: TRBD1; J gene: TRBJ2-3; V gene: TRBV5-1; CDR3 DNA: TGCGCCAGCAGCTTGGCCAGTTTAAGACAGGGGGGCCGCACAGATACGCAGTATTTT; CDR3 protein: CASSLASLRQGGRTDTQYF
CDR3 length: 16; clone size: .; D gene: TRBD1; J gene: TRBJ1-6; V gene: TRBV11-2; CDR3 DNA: TGTGCCAGCAGCTTATGGGGACAGGCCGAAAATTCACCCCTCCACTTT; CDR3 protein: CASSLWGQAENSPLHF
CDR3 length: 12; clone size: .; D gene: .; J gene: TRBJ1-5; V gene: TRBV6-5; CDR3 DNA: TGTGCCAGCAGTTTCAGCGATCAGCCCCAGCATTTT; CDR3 protein: CASSFSDQPQHF
CDR3 length: 15; clone size: .; D gene: TRBD1; J gene: TRBJ2-2; V gene: TRBV5-6; CDR3 DNA: TGTGCCAGCAGCTGGGACAGGGCCAACACCGGGGAGCTGTTTTTT; CDR3 protein: CASSWDRANTGELFF
CDR3 length: 15; clone size: .; D gene: TRBD1; J gene: TRBJ1-2; V gene: TRBV6-5; CDR3 DNA: TGTGCCAGCAGCCTCGACAGGGCAGCTAACTATGGCTACACCTTC; CDR3 protein: CASSLDRAANYGYTF
CDR3 length: 16; clone size: .; D gene: .; J gene: TRBJ1-5; V gene: TRBV4-1; CDR3 DNA: TGCGCCAGCAGCCAAACCTGGGAGGGAAGCAATCAGCCCCAGCATTTT; CDR3 protein: CASSQTWEGSNQPQHF
CDR3 length: 12; clone size: .; D gene: .; J gene: TRBJ1-1; V gene: TRBV6-6; CDR3 DNA: TGTGCCAGCAGCTCTGGAGAGACTGAAGCTTTCTTT; CDR3 protein: CASSSGETEAFF
CDR3 length: 15; clone size: .; D gene: .; J gene: TRBJ1-4; V gene: TRBV9; CDR3 DNA: TGTGCCAGCAGCGTAGTGGCCGGGGTGGGTGAAAAACTGTTTTTT; CDR3 protein: CASSVVAGVGEKLFF
CDR3 length: 13; clone size: .; D gene: .; J gene: TRBJ2-7; V gene: TRBV4-3; CDR3 DNA: TGCGCCAGCAGCCAAGACCTCAGGGACGAGCAGTACTTC; CDR3 protein: CASSQDLRDEQYF
CDR3 length: 14; clone size: .; D gene: .; J gene: TRBJ1-6; V gene: TRBV19; CDR3 DNA: TGTGCCAGTAGTATACCGGGGTATAATTCACCCCTCCACTTT; CDR3 protein: CASSIPGYNSPLHF
CDR3 length: 11; clone size: .; D gene: .; J gene: TRBJ2-3; V gene: TRBV29-1; CDR3 DNA: TGCAGCGTGGAGATTTCAGATACGCAGTATTTT; CDR3 protein: CSVEISDTQYF
CDR3 length: 14; clone size: .; D gene: TRBD2; J gene: TRBJ2-3; V gene: TRBV5-1; CDR3 DNA: TGCGCCAGCAGCTTGGGACTAGCGACAGATACGCAGTATTTT; CDR3 protein: CASSLGLATDTQYF
CDR3 length: 15; clone size: few; D gene: TRBD1; J gene: TRBJ1-1; V gene: TRBV4-3; CDR3 DNA: TGCGCCAGCAGCCGGACCTGGGACAGTCCACCTGAAGCTTTCTTT; CDR3 protein: CASSRTWDSPPEAFF
CDR3 length: 15; clone size: .; D gene: TRBD1; J gene: TRBJ2-7; V gene: TRBV7-9; CDR3 DNA: TGTGCCAGCAGTCCGCTCGAGGGGGCTACCTACGAGCAGTACTTC; CDR3 protein: CASSPLEGATYEQYF
CDR3 length: 15; clone size: .; D gene: TRBD2; J gene: TRBJ2-3; V gene: TRBV5-1; CDR3 DNA: TGCGCCAGCATCGAAGCGGGGGGGTCACCAGATACGCAGTATTTT; CDR3 protein: CASIEAGGSPDTQYF